This T cell receptor (beta chain) came from a study of cytomegalovirus exposure and HLA in healthy donors. The CDR3 extends over 16 amino acids. The V gene end was trimmed by 6 bases and the J gene end by 1 base; junction bases not matched to a gene: 12. CDR1 is SGHRS and CDR2 is YFSETQ in the germline V gene. The PCR was carried out with 60 Vbeta primers and 13 Jbeta primers. Some clones are missing from TCRdb's copy, which holds only in-frame ones; the method was immunoSEQ multiplex PCR. This table holds around 64,000 clones, 86% found once. Source material: PBMCs. The chain combines TRBV5-1 with TRBJ1-2, with 7 bases that match TRBD1. The receptor's source is a woman aged 25 to 39 in good health and CMV-seronegative. The CDR3 DNA follows: TGCGCCAGCAACACACAGGGGCCTGACAGTAACTATGGCTACACCTTC. Its translation is CASNTQGPDSNYGYTF.